These T cell receptor beta chains were read from a single sample in a study of cytotoxic CD8 clonotypes in ibrutinib-treated CLL. Sequencing was performed with immunoSEQ multiplex PCR; in TCRdb, only in-frame clones are kept and a portion is missing. Of about 150,000 clones detected, about 70% appear once; the ten largest clones hold about 4.7%. The sample was PBMCs, taken after 24 months of ibrutinib treatment. The receptors stem from a human donor with chronic lymphocytic leukemia. CDR3s include the opening cysteine and the closing phenylalanine or tryptophan. D genes are given only for firm matches. The listing skips clone size in some rows; elsewhere it reads once, few, many or a size class.

clone size: NA; V gene: TRBV28; J gene: TRBJ1-3; D gene: NA; CDR3 DNA: TGTGCCAGCAGTTGGCCGGGACCCCGGGGGTCTGGAAACACCATATATTTT; CDR3 protein: CASSWPGPRGSGNTIYF
clone size: few; V gene: TRBV4-1; J gene: TRBJ1-5; D gene: TRBD1; CDR3 DNA: TGCGCCAGCAGCCCGGGACAGGAAAATCAGCCCCAGCATTTT; CDR3 protein: CASSPGQENQPQHF
clone size: few; V gene: TRBV6-6; J gene: TRBJ1-6; D gene: TRBD1; CDR3 DNA: TGTGCCAGCAGCGCCCAGGGGGCGCTCCTCCACTTT; CDR3 protein: CASSAQGALLHF
clone size: NA; V gene: TRBV18; J gene: TRBJ1-5; D gene: NA; CDR3 DNA: TGTGCCACCCGCGGCAATAGCAATCAGCCCCAGCATTTT; CDR3 protein: CATRGNSNQPQHF
clone size: NA; V gene: TRBV5-1; J gene: TRBJ1-3; D gene: NA; CDR3 DNA: TGCGCCAGCAGCTTGGGTTGGCAGGCGAACCCACCTTCTGGAAACACCATATATTTT; CDR3 protein: CASSLGWQANPPSGNTIYF
clone size: NA; V gene: TRBV28; J gene: TRBJ1-2; D gene: NA; CDR3 DNA: TGTGCCAGCACCGCCACGGGGTCTCGATACACCTTC; CDR3 protein: CASTATGSRYTF
clone size: NA; V gene: TRBV6-5; J gene: TRBJ1-5; D gene: TRBD1; CDR3 DNA: TGTGCCAGCAGAGACAGGGAGGATCAGCCCCAGCATTTT; CDR3 protein: CASRDREDQPQHF
clone size: once; V gene: TRBV18; J gene: TRBJ2-1; D gene: TRBD2; CDR3 DNA: TGTGCCAGCTCACCACGGGCGGCGGGGGGAAACAATGAGCAGTTCTTC; CDR3 protein: CASSPRAAGGNNEQFF
clone size: NA; V gene: TRBV5-1; J gene: TRBJ2-4; D gene: TRBD1; CDR3 DNA: TGCGCCAGCAGCTTGGCAGGGGGCCAAAACATTCAGTACTTC; CDR3 protein: CASSLAGGQNIQYF
clone size: once; V gene: TRBV28; J gene: TRBJ2-3; D gene: TRBD1; CDR3 DNA: TGTGCCAGCAGGTGGGACAGGGGAACAGATACGCAGTATTTT; CDR3 protein: CASRWDRGTDTQYF
clone size: NA; V gene: TRBV18; J gene: TRBJ1-1; D gene: TRBD1; CDR3 DNA: TGTGCCAGCCAAGGACAGGGGGACACTGAAGCTTTCTTT; CDR3 protein: CASQGQGDTEAFF
clone size: NA; V gene: TRBV2; J gene: TRBJ2-5; D gene: NA; CDR3 DNA: TGTGCCAGCAGTGAATTAGAGGGACCAGGGGAGACCCAGTACTTC; CDR3 protein: CASSELEGPGETQYF